This entry describes one T cell receptor (beta chain). Clones were read by immunoSEQ multiplex PCR, and TCRdb kept only the in-frame ones, dropping some. The sample includes tens of thousands of clones, about 93% of them seen just once. The data are from a study of T cell changes during pregnancy in multiple sclerosis. The CDR3 is made up of 15 amino acids. V gave up 1 base and J gave up 0 bases, with 10 bases separating them. CDR1 and CDR2 (germline): SGHRS, YFSETQ. This specimen consisted of CD4+ T cells from peripheral blood mononuclear cells, obtained in the second trimester of pregnancy. The sequence was obtained from a female donor with multiple sclerosis, enrolled in a pregnancy study. J is TRBJ1-2 and V is TRBV5-1, with D unclear. CDR3 in DNA: TGCGCCAGCAGCTTGCGGGTGGAACCTAACTATGGCTACACCTTC. Its protein is CASSLRVEPNYGYTF.